The clone carrying this T cell receptor beta chain has at least ten counts. With iRepertoire HTBI primers and Arm-PCR of CDR3 regions, TCR beta libraries were built. TCRdb processed the multiplex PCR reads anew with MiXCR; each CDR3 protein has one entry. Among some 560,000 distinct CDR3 sequences listed, around 15% were seen once. Time point here: newly diagnosed GD, antithyroid drugs for less than 3 months. Preparation of the TCR library used RNA extracted from PBMCs. American Thyroid Association guidelines defined Graves' disease diagnosis. This sample stems from a study of regulatory T cells in long-lasting Graves disease. This CDR3 is built from 13 residues. V was trimmed by 2 bases and J by 1 base, leaving 5 bases between them. The germline V gene has CDR1 MNHEY and CDR2 SVGEGT. These data were also reused for a study on T cells in Graves' hyperthyroidism and ophthalmopathy. That paper adds: Reasons for excluding patients were uncontrolled infection, other autoimmune disease, pregnancy or lactation. Orbital computed tomography, thyroid ultrasound, serum thyroxine and TRAb, and clinical symptoms together informed the diagnoses. Most thyroid-expanded clonotypes above 0.001 were also found in blood.

The sequence was obtained from a woman aged 40-65 years with Graves disease. Material: peripheral blood mononuclear cells (PBMCs), obtained at new diagnosis, from a patient treated with antithyroid drugs. This chain links TRBV6-2 or TRBV6-3 with TRBJ1-1; D is uncertain. In DNA, the CDR3 is TGTGCCAGCAGTTACCAGACGAACACTGAAGCTTTCTTT. Its translation: CASSYQTNTEAFF.